The T cell receptor beta chain under discussion was sequenced for a study of cytomegalovirus exposure and HLA in healthy donors. PCR used 60 Vbeta primers and 13 Jbeta primers. This table comes from immunoSEQ multiplex PCR, and its TCRdb copy is limited to in-frame clones, with some not included. The sample shows about 190,000 clones, approximately 80% of them seen only once. The CDR3 loop spans 15 amino acids. The V segment lost 0 bases and the J segment 3 bases; nucleotides outside the gene matches: 3. Germline values: CDR1 MGHRA, CDR2 YSYEKL. This TCR was sampled from a woman in her thirties in good health and CMV-seropositive. The chain links TRBV4-1 to TRBJ2-7, with 9 bases that match TRBD1. Specimen: PBMCs. The CDR3 reads CASSQDGGQGYEQYF. In DNA, the CDR3 is TGCGCCAGCAGCCAAGATGGGGGACAGGGCTACGAGCAGTACTTC.